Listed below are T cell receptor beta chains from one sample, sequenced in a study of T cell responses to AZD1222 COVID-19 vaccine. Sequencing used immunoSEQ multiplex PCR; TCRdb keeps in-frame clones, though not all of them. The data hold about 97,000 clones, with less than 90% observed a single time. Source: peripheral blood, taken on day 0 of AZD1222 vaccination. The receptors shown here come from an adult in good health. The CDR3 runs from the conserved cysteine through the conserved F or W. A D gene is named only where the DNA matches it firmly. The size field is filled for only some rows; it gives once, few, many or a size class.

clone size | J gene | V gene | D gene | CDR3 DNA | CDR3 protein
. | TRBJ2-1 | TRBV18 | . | TGTGCCAGCTCACCCCGGGACATCAACAATGAGCAGTTCTTC | CASSPRDINNEQFF
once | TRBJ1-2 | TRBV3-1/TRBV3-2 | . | TGTGCCAGCAGCCAAGAACGACGGGTCTATGGCTACACCTTC | CASSQERRVYGYTF
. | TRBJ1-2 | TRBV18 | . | TGTGCCAGCTCACCACCTGTCAGAGCTAACTATGGCTACACCTTC | CASSPPVRANYGYTF
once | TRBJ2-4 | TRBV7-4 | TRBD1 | TGTGCCAGCAGCTTAGTTCAGGGACAGAGGCTTCTCGACTTC | CASSLVQGQRLLDF
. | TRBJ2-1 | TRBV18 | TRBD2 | TGTGCCAGCTCACGTGGGACTAGCGGTCACAATGAGCAGTTCTTC | CASSRGTSGHNEQFF
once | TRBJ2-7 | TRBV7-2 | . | TGTGCCAGCAGCTTAGGTGGGACGGCCCTATCCTACGAGCAGTACTTC | CASSLGGTALSYEQYF
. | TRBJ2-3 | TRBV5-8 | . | TGTGCCAGCAGCTTAAGAACAAGGGCGGGGCCTACAGATACGCAGTATTTT | CASSLRTRAGPTDTQYF
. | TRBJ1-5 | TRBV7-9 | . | TGTGCCAGCAGCTTGGGGGTAAGTCAGCCCCAGCATTTT | CASSLGVSQPQHF
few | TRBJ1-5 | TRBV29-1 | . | TGCAGCGTTAAGTTTCCAGGGGACAATCAGCCCCAGCATTTT | CSVKFPGDNQPQHF
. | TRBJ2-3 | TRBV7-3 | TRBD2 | TGTGCCAGCAGCTTCGGGACTAGCGGACCAAATACGCAGTATTTT | CASSFGTSGPNTQYF
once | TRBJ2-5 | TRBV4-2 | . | TGTGCCAGCAGCCAAGATGGTACGGTGAGGGAGACCCAGTACTTC | CASSQDGTVRETQYF
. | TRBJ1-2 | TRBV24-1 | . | TGTGCCACCAGTGATCGGGGGCATGGCTACACCTTC | CATSDRGHGYTF
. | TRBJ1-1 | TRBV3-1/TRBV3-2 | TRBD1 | TGTGCCAGCAGCGAGCAGGGGGCCGCGAACACTGAAGCTTTCTTT | CASSEQGAANTEAFF
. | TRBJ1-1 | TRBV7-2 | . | TGTGCCAGCAGCTCACGTTGGAGGGGCAACACTGAAGCTTTCTTT | CASSSRWRGNTEAFF
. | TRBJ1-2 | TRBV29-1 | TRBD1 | TGCAGCGTGGAGGGGGACAGGGGATCCCGCACCTTC | CSVEGDRGSRTF
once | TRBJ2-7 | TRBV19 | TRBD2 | TGTGCCAGTAGTATTTCACTAGCGGGGACCTACGAGCAGTACTTC | CASSISLAGTYEQYF
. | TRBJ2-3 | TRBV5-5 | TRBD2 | TGTGCCAGCACAAGGACTAGCGGAACAGATACGCAGTATTTT | CASTRTSGTDTQYF
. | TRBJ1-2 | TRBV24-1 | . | TGTGCCACCAGTGATTCGGGCGCCCGAAACTATGGCTACACCTTC | CATSDSGARNYGYTF
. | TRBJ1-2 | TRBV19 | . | TGTGCCAGTAGTACCCGGGACACAAAGGTCTATGGCTACACCTTC | CASSTRDTKVYGYTF
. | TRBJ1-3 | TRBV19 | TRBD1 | TGTGCCAGTAGTAGACAGGGTCCTGGAAACACCATATATTTT | CASSRQGPGNTIYF
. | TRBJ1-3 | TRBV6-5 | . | TGTGCCAGCAGCAGAGACAGGTTTTCTGGAAACACCATATATTTT | CASSRDRFSGNTIYF
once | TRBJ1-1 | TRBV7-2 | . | TGTGCCAGCAGCTCGGACAGCCGGAACACTGAAGCTTTCTTT | CASSSDSRNTEAFF
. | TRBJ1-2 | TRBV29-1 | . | TGCAGCGTATCCCGTGGGGAAAACTATGGCTACACCTTC | CSVSRGENYGYTF
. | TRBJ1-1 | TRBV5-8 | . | TGTGCCAGCAGCCTGGAGGGGGTTGTTATCACTGAAGCTTTCTTT | CASSLEGVVITEAFF
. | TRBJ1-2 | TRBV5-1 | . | TGCGCCAGCAGCTTGGCCTATCGAAATGGTGGAGGCTACACCTTC | CASSLAYRNGGGYTF
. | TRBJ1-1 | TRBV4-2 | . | TGTGCCAGCAGCCGAGCCGGAGGGTCTCTCACTGAAGCTTTCTTT | CASSRAGGSLTEAFF
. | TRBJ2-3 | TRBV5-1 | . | TGCGCCAGCAGCTTGATGGCGGGCGGGACAGATACGCAGTATTTT | CASSLMAGGTDTQYF
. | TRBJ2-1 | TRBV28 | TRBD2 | TGTGCCAGCAGTTTGTCTAGCGGGAGAATCGGTGAGCAGTTCTTC | CASSLSSGRIGEQFF
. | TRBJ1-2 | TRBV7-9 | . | TGTGCCAGCAGCCCCAGGCTTGGTTATGGCTACACCTTC | CASSPRLGYGYTF
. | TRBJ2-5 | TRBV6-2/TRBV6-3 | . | TGTGCCAGCAGTCCGATAGGGCTCGAGACCCAGTACTTC | CASSPIGLETQYF
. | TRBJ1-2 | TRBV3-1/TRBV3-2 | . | TGTGCCAGCAGCGCCCCACGCGGCTACACCTTC | CASSAPRGYTF
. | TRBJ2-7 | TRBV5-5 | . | TGTGCCAGCAGCCGTCAGAGGCAAAGCTCCTACGAGCAGTACTTC | CASSRQRQSSYEQYF
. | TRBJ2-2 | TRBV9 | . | TGTGCCAGCAACGCAGGGAACGCAAACACCGGGGAGCTGTTTTTT | CASNAGNANTGELFF
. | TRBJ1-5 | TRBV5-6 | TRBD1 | TGTGCCAGCAGCTTGGCACAGGGGGTGGGCCAGCCCCAGCATTTT | CASSLAQGVGQPQHF
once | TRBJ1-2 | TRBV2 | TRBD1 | TGTGCCAGCAAACGGGCGGAGGGGGCTGGCTACACCTTC | CASKRAEGAGYTF
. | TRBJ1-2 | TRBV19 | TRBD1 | TGTGCCAGTAGTATAGACAGGGGGCCCAACTATGGCTACACCTTC | CASSIDRGPNYGYTF
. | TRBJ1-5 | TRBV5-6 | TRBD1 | TGTGCCAGCAGCCACCGGACAGGGGTACAGCCCCAGCATTTT | CASSHRTGVQPQHF
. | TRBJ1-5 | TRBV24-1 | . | TGTGCCACCAGTGATTTATCCGGGTCTGGGCCCCAGCATTTT | CATSDLSGSGPQHF
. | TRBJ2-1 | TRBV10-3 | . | TGTGCCATCAGTGACAGTACAAATGAGCAGTTCTTC | CAISDSTNEQFF
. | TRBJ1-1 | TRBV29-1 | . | TGCAGCGTCGCGGGACGGATGAACACTGAAGCTTTCTTT | CSVAGRMNTEAFF
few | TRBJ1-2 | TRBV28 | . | TGTGCCAGCAGTCCGCGGGGGTCAGGATTTGGCTACACCTTC | CASSPRGSGFGYTF
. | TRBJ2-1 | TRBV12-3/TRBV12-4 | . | TGTGCCAGCAGTGACAGGTCGGGTGAGCAGTTCTTC | CASSDRSGEQFF
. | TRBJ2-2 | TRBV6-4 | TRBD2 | TGTGCCAGCAGTCGATCAGCGGGAGTAAGCACCGGGGAGCTGTTTTTT | CASSRSAGVSTGELFF
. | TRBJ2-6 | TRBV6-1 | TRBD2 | TGTGCCAGCAGTGCGCGACTGGGACTAGCGGGAAACTCTGGGGCCAACGTCCTGACTTTC | CASSARLGLAGNSGANVLTF
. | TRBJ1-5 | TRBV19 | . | TGTGCCAGTAGTATAGGAAGGGGTGGCAATCAGCCCCAGCATTTT | CASSIGRGGNQPQHF
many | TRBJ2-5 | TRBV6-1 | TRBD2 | TGTGCCAGCAGTGGCACTAGCGGGGAGATCCAAGAGACCCAGTACTTC | CASSGTSGEIQETQYF
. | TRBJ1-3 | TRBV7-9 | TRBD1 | TGTGCCAGCAGCTCTGGGACAGGGCTGGGAAACACCATATATTTT | CASSSGTGLGNTIYF